The present T cell receptor (beta chain) was sequenced within a study of beta chain features in type 1 diabetes (dated by TCRdb to the late 2010s). General notes on the study: Mean age, gender distribution, total cell number and subset yield were not different between patients and healthy donors. Regulatory and stem cell-like memory subsets were obtained from only 8 patients and roughly eight healthy donors, while naive and central memory subsets were obtained from all 28 donors. The study compared the TCRB repertoires of sorted circulating CD4+ T cell subsets in recently diagnosed type 1 diabetes patients with those in matched healthy donors. A total of roughly 100 million sorted cells were examined across all samples, and RNA yield correlated strongly with the number of cells per subset.

What the study reported, not specific to this receptor: Patients with type 1 diabetes made fewer insertions and deleted more nucleotides at VDJ recombination sites, implying thymic rearrangement abnormalities. Type 1 diabetes patients showed a moderate but significant shortening of TCRB CDR3 length in all four CD4+ subsets. Because small numbers of individuals were included in the HLA sub-analyses, any influence of HLA type on TCRB rearrangement was left unresolved. PCR might favor shorter templates, but patient and control samples were amplified and corrected together, so any skew would affect both groups equally. Because cDNA was sequenced instead of genomic DNA, activated cells with high expression could be over-represented, although the groups did not differ in activation or CD3 levels. The naive, central memory and regulatory TCRB repertoires appeared to resemble one another more closely among patients than among healthy donors.

With regard to this clone: The specificity of this receptor is unknown. No base quality values were provided; no much bigger clone lies one nucleotide off.

The CDR3 sequence holds 19 residues, the cysteine and phenylalanine included. The read is trimmed to its CDR3 DNA, 57 bases read in frame from base 1. V ends up 6 bases short and J 5 bases short, with an unmatched junction base count of 21. CDR1 SQVTM and CDR2 ANQGSEA were looked up in the germline V gene. Each donor gave one peripheral blood draw, averaging approximately 110 mL, which was collected into heparinised tubes. Naive, central memory, regulatory and stem cell-like memory CD4+ T cells were sorted on a BD FACSAria II using a panel including CD45RO, CCR7, CD25, CD127, CD95 and CD27. Purity was above 98% for every sorted population. PBMCs were isolated immediately by Lymphoprep density gradient centrifugation and stained directly without culture. To minimize batch effects, samples were stained and sorted in pairs, one healthy donor with one patient per experiment. The entire isolated RNA was reverse transcribed using the High Capacity cDNA Reverse Transcription Kit, and thus expressed TCRB transcripts were sequenced. Deep immunoSEQ sequencing was applied to naive, central memory and regulatory T cell samples, giving an average of about 3.7 million total reads per sample. Sorted cells were lysed in RLT buffer and RNA was extracted with DNase-treated RNeasy Micro or Mini kits, depending on cell number. Each cell subset was processed on its own to prevent cross-contamination, while patient and healthy donor samples were processed together. Using the immunoSEQ multiplex PCR, TCRB sequences were amplified from cDNA into 87-bp fragments spanning the CDR3 region. Amplicons were sequenced on the Illumina HiSeq platform. In the original analysis: PCR bias was corrected computationally using synthetic template baselines, and reads within Hamming distance 2 were collapsed, with unmergeable singletons discarded. Reads were aligned to IMGT to assign V, D and J genes, CDR3 length, and insertions or deletions at six rearrangement sites. Within each subset, clonotype counts were normalized to sorted cell number, and only after that were true diversity and Gini coefficients computed with the tcR R package. The overlap coefficient, calculated on TCRB nucleotide sequences, was used to quantify repertoire sharing. Out-of-frame TCRB sequences from naive cells were analyzed to stand in for the pre-selection repertoire. TCRdb holds this immuneACCESS table with in-frame rearrangements only. Some clones are missing; in checked studies, unresolved V genes explain under half, and the rest has no known cause. The V and J calls and clone size were taken over from that table, and D and trimming were inferred from the DNA. The sample yields 350,000 to 400,000 clones; around 15% were counted once. The ten biggest clones cover approximately 0.02% of the sample.

The TCR sequence derives from a woman aged 18-30 years in good health. Recombination joined TRBV29-1 with TRBJ2-1; 11 bases in the junction line up with TRBD2. Sequenced input: naive CD4+ T cells from blood. The sample's cell subset or site, from its label and the paper: true naive CD4+ T cells. The DNA reads as follows: TGCAGCGTCCTTTTTAGCGGGAGGGCCGTTACTTCCATTAACAATGAGCAGTTCTTC. It translates to CSVLFSGRAVTSINNEQFF.